The 30 T cell receptor beta chains in this list originate from one sample, sequenced in a study of blood T cell repertoires in COVID-19. Clones were read by immunoSEQ multiplex PCR, and TCRdb kept only the in-frame ones, dropping some. Of 350,000 to 550,000 clones listed, around nine tenths are singletons. The sample consisted of PBMCs or T cells enriched from blood (not recorded which). Receptor source: a woman aged 18 to 35 with acute COVID-19.

This clone appeared a single time. The DNA for the CDR3 is TGTGCCAGCTCACCGGGACAGGGGTTGTCTGGCTACACCTTC. This sequence encodes CASSPGQGLSGYTF. The chain carries TRBV18 and TRBJ1-2; 10 positions agree with TRBD1. Germline-derived CDR1 and CDR2 are KGHSH and LQKENI. The CDR3 is 14 amino acids. With V trimmed by 3 bases and J by 7 bases, 5 bases remained unmatched. The complete variable domain, with remaining parts taken from reference TRBV18 and TRBJ1-2, reads NAGVMQNPRHLVRRRGQEARLRCSPMKGHSHVYWYRQLPEEGLKFMVYLQKENIIDESGMPKERFSAEFPKEGPSILRIQQVVRGDSAAYFCASSPGQGLSGYTFGSGTRLTVV.

The chain joins TRBV2 to TRBJ2-6; D unresolved. Trimming stripped 8 bases from V and 0 bases from J, with 8 bases between. Germline CDR1 reads SNHLY; CDR2 reads FYNNEI. The CDR3 is 14 residues long. CDR3 amino acids: CASELDSGANVLTF. The CDR3 DNA follows: TGTGCCAGCGAATTAGACTCTGGGGCCAACGTCCTGACTTTC.

V is TRBV7-9 and J is TRBJ1-1; D not resolved. CDR1 and CDR2 from the germline V gene are SEHNR and FQNEAQ (reference sequence). The V end was cut by 1 base, the J end by 11 bases, with 8 bases between. The CDR3 runs to 11 residues. The CDR3 is CASSLDGRAFF. The CDR3 coding sequence is TGTGCCAGCAGCTTAGACGGGAGGGCTTTCTTT.

This clone was seen a few times. The chain combines TRBV2 with TRBJ1-4; TRBD1 agrees at 9 bases. The germline gives CDR1 SNHLY, CDR2 FYNNEI. The trim removed 2 bases at V and 6 bases at J, leaving 4 bases unmatched. The CDR3 has 15 amino acids. CDR3 coding DNA: TGTGCCAGCAGTGAACCTGGGACAGGGCATGAAAAACTGTTTTTT. Its translation: CASSEPGTGHEKLFF.

The chain has TRBV23-1 and TRBJ1-2; unclear D gene. TRBV23-1 is marked as an open reading frame, function uncertain. This CDR3 is built from 14 residues. V was trimmed by 0 bases and J by 4 bases, leaving 9 bases between them. This CDR3 reads CASSQSLVSYGYTF. Here the CDR3 DNA reads TGCGCCAGCAGTCAATCGCTGGTGAGCTATGGCTACACCTTC.

The chain combines TRBV27 with TRBJ2-3, with TRBD2 matching over 12 bases. The J segment lost 2 bases and the V segment lost 5 bases, leaving 8 bases of the junction unmatched. The CDR3 spans 17 residues. CDR1 and CDR2 from the germline V gene are MNHEY and SMNVEV (reference sequence). The CDR3: CASSRSGLAGNTDTQYF. The CDR3 DNA follows: TGTGCCAGCAGTCGTTCCGGACTAGCGGGGAACACAGATACGCAGTATTTT.

The gene calls are TRBV5-1 and TRBJ2-5; possible D gene TRBD2, 6 bases. Trimming pared 0 bases from V and 4 bases from J, leaving 19 bases between. Per germline, CDR1 SGHRS and CDR2 YFSETQ. CDR3 length: 17 amino acids. Written as DNA, the CDR3 is TGCGCCAGCAGCTTGGGGAGGGGTGAATTAGTAGGAGAGACCCAGTACTTC. It is translated as CASSLGRGELVGETQYF.

This clone was recorded once. This sequence joins TRBV6-5 and TRBJ2-1; D ambiguous. V was cut by 2 bases and J by 0 bases, with 8 bases left in between. The V gene's germline CDR1 is MNHEY and CDR2 SVGAGI. This CDR3 contains 15 residues. CDR3 region: CASSYVQSSYNEQFF. In DNA, the CDR3 is TGTGCCAGCAGTTACGTTCAATCCTCCTACAATGAGCAGTTCTTC.

The rearrangement uses TRBV19 and TRBJ1-1, with D possibly matching TRBD1 (5 bases). V gave up 0 bases and J gave up 8 bases, with 13 bases separating them. The CDR3 runs 14 residues. Germline V gives CDR1 LNHDA, CDR2 SQIVND (reference sequence). The CDR3 DNA reads as TGTGCCAGTAGTATAGATCCCCTGGGGCTGGAAGCTTTCTTT. Encoded protein: CASSIDPLGLEAFF. Complete variable domain (other parts from reference TRBV19 and TRBJ1-1): DGGITQSPKYLFRKEGQNVTLSCEQNLNHDAMYWYRQDPGQGLRLIYYSQIVNDFQKGDIAEGYSVSREKKESFPLTVTSAQKNPTAFYLCASSIDPLGLEAFFGQGTRLTVV.

This clone was counted once. The rearrangement links TRBV2 to TRBJ1-1; D call uncertain. In germline, CDR1 is SNHLY, CDR2 FYNNEI. The germline V and J ends were trimmed by 4 bases and 1 base, with 7 bases remaining between them. The CDR3 runs to 13 residues. CDR3 region: CASSAEGNTEAFF. The CDR3 DNA follows: TGTGCCAGCAGTGCGGAGGGGAACACTGAAGCTTTCTTT.

With respect to this clone: Different DNA sequences within this sample yield the same CDR3. The CDR3 region is CASSLEGDSSNYGYTF. The CDR3 coding sequence is TGTGCCAGCAGCTTAGAGGGGGACAGCAGTAACTATGGCTACACCTTC. This sequence joins TRBV7-9 and TRBJ1-2; 7 bases fit TRBD1. CDR1 and CDR2 (germline): SEHNR, FQNEAQ (reference sequence). The CDR3 runs 16 residues. The junction had 6 bases not matched to a gene; V was cut back by 1 base and J by 1 base.

V and J are TRBV10-3 and TRBJ1-5, with TRBD1 identical over 7 bases. CDR1 ENHRY and CDR2 SYGVKD come from the germline V gene. This CDR3 spans 14 amino acids. V shed 2 bases, J shed 7 bases, and the junction held 5 bases outside the gene matches. This CDR3 is CAISEVEGGQPQHF. The DNA of the CDR3 is TGTGCCATCAGTGAGGTGGAAGGGGGCCAGCCCCAGCATTTT.

The chain is built from TRBV4-3 and TRBJ2-1, with TRBD1 matching over 11 bases. The V gene end was trimmed by 1 base and the J gene end by 8 bases; junction bases not matched to a gene: 4. The CDR3 runs to 15 residues. Germline CDR1 and CDR2: LGHNA and YSLEER. Here the CDR3 reads CASSQAGTGGHEQFF. Here the CDR3 DNA reads TGCGCCAGCAGCCAAGCTGGGACAGGGGGACATGAGCAGTTCTTC.

The gene calls are TRBV27 and TRBJ1-1; perhaps TRBD1 as D (5 bases). Germline values: CDR1 MNHEY, CDR2 SMNVEV (reference sequence). The V end was cut by 2 bases, the J end by 1 base, with 11 bases between. The CDR3 has 15 amino acids. The CDR3 here is CASSLGGGANTEAFF. Here the CDR3 DNA reads TGTGCCAGCAGTTTAGGCGGGGGTGCGAACACTGAAGCTTTCTTT.

The chain links TRBV7-2 to TRBJ1-4; D is unclear. The V gene lost 1 base and the J gene lost 7 bases, with 7 bases spanning the gap. CDR1 is SGHTA, CDR2 FQGNSA, per germline. This CDR3 has 13 amino acids. The CDR3 loop is CASSLEEGEKLFF. CDR3 nucleotide sequence: TGTGCCAGCAGCTTAGAGGAGGGTGAAAAACTGTTTTTT.

The V gene is TRBV30, the J gene TRBJ1-1; D gene uncertain. Germline lookup yields CDR1 GTSNPN and CDR2 SVGIG (reference sequence). The CDR3 has 14 amino acids. The V end was cut by 0 bases, the J end by 0 bases, with 8 bases between. This CDR3 is CAWSVYTLNTEAFF. As DNA, the CDR3 is TGTGCCTGGAGTGTGTACACCTTGAACACTGAAGCTTTCTTT.

This clone was seen just once. This chain links TRBV24-1 with TRBJ2-1; 9 bases agree with TRBD1. The length of the CDR3 is 16 residues. V trimming: 3 bases; J trimming: 9 bases; junction bases outside the gene matches: 11. Germline V gene lookup returns CDR1 KGHDR and CDR2 SFDVKD. CDR3 coding DNA: TGTGCCACCAGTGATCACACCTCGAGGGACAGGGTTGAGCAGTTCTTC. It encodes CATSDHTSRDRVEQFF.

In its sample, this clone was seen once. The chain is built from TRBV11-3 and TRBJ2-5, with 8 bases lining up with TRBD2. Germline assignment: CDR1 SGHNT and CDR2 YENEEA. This CDR3 comprises 16 residues. V shed 4 bases and J 4 bases; nucleotides not matched to a gene: 11. In nucleotides, the CDR3 is TGTGCCAGCAGCTCCCGGGGTAGCGGGGTGGGAGAGACCCAGTACTTC. Translating it yields CASSSRGSGVGETQYF. Variable domain in full (rest from reference TRBV11-3 and TRBJ2-5): EAGVVQSPRYKIIEKKQPVAFWCNPISGHNTLYWYLQNLGQGPELLIRYENEEAVDDSQLPKDRFSAERLKGVDSTLKIQPAELGDSAVYLCASSSRGSGVGETQYFGPGTRLLVL.

The chain couples TRBV29-1 to TRBJ2-1, with 13 bases lining up with TRBD2. The CDR3 has 16 amino acids. The germline CDR1 and CDR2 sequences are SQVTM and ANQGSEA. J lost 2 bases, V lost 4 bases, and 5 bases had no gene match. CDR3 amino acids: CSVGGLAGLTYNEQFF. CDR3 nucleotides: TGCAGCGTTGGGGGACTAGCGGGACTAACCTACAATGAGCAGTTCTTC.

The chain couples TRBV12-3 or TRBV12-4 to TRBJ1-1; 7 nucleotides align to TRBD1. V dropped 6 bases and J dropped 5; count of bases not matched to a gene: 6. This CDR3 comprises 13 residues. The CDR3 spells CASRRRTGTEAFF. CDR3 coding DNA: TGTGCCAGCAGACGGCGGACAGGAACTGAAGCTTTCTTT.

J is TRBJ2-7 and V is TRBV29-1, with 7 nucleotides matching TRBD1. In germline, CDR1 is SQVTM, CDR2 ANQGSEA. Unmatched junction bases numbered 8, after V lost 3 bases and J lost 3 bases. The CDR3 is made up of 14 amino acids. The CDR3 loop is CSVDLGQDNYEQYF. The CDR3 region has the DNA TGCAGCGTTGACTTAGGACAGGATAACTACGAGCAGTACTTC.

V usage is TRBV6-1 and J usage is TRBJ2-1; 11 bases fit TRBD2. The CDR3 is 17 amino acids. The trim removed 1 base at V and 9 bases at J, leaving 11 bases unmatched. CDR1 and CDR2 (germline): MNHNS, SASEGT. The CDR3 is CASSEEVAGGPNREQFF. The CDR3 bases are TGTGCCAGCAGTGAAGAGGTAGCGGGGGGGCCTAATCGTGAGCAGTTCTTC.

In this sample, this clone turned up a few times. V and J are TRBV3-1 (or the pseudogene TRBV3-2) and TRBJ1-3, with D maybe TRBD1 (6 bases). With 4 bases removed from V and 1 base from J, the gap between germline ends came to 11 bases. Looked up from germline, CDR1 is LGHDT and CDR2 is YNNKEL (reference sequence). This CDR3 is 15 amino acids long. CDR3 coding DNA: TGTGCCAGCAGCCCACTACAGGGATCTGGAAACACCATATATTTT. Residues: CASSPLQGSGNTIYF.

The chain employs TRBV9 and TRBJ2-2; the match to TRBD1 covers 10 bases. The V and J ends lost 4 bases and 6 bases, in that order; junction bases with no gene match: 6. This CDR3 is 15 amino acids long. Germline V gives CDR1 SGDLS, CDR2 YYNGEE. DNA of the CDR3: TGTGCCAGCAGCACGCGGGACAGGGGTTCCGGGGAGCTGTTTTTT. Its protein product is CASSTRDRGSGELFF. Looking up the rest from reference TRBV9 and TRBJ2-2 gives the full variable domain: DSGVTQTPKHLITATGQRVTLRCSPRSGDLSVYWYQQSLDQGLQFLIQYYNGEERAKGNILERFSAQQFPDLHSELNLSSLELGDSALYFCASSTRDRGSGELFFGEGSRLTVL.

The V gene is TRBV13, the J gene TRBJ1-2; 8 bases are shared with TRBD1. Germline trimming cut 7 bases from V and 6 bases from J; bases unmatched to any gene: 16. CDR1 is PRHDT and CDR2 is FYEKMQ in the germline V gene (reference sequence). This CDR3 region has 16 residues. In nucleotides, the CDR3 is TGTGCCAGCAACATTAGAACAGGACAGGGAATGAATGGCTACACCTTC. This sequence encodes CASNIRTGQGMNGYTF.

This chain joins TRBV5-1 and TRBJ2-1; no clear D. From germline, CDR1 is SGHRS and CDR2 YFSETQ. The germline V and J ends were trimmed by 0 bases and 9 bases, with 10 bases remaining between them. This CDR3 has 13 amino acids. The CDR3, as DNA: TGCGCCAGCAGCTTGGATGTCAGGCGTGAGCAGTTCTTC. Its translation: CASSLDVRREQFF.

CDR3: CASSLRLGAQPQHF. The CDR3 nucleotides are TGTGCCAGCAGTTTGAGGCTTGGGGCTCAGCCCCAGCATTTT. The chain links TRBV27 to TRBJ1-5; D perhaps matches TRBD1 (5 bases). From germline, CDR1 is MNHEY and CDR2 SMNVEV (reference sequence). There are 14 residues in the CDR3. Trimming removed 3 bases at V and 6 bases at J, with 12 bases between.

The chain employs TRBV27 and TRBJ1-2; D might be TRBD1 (6 bases). V lost 7 bases, J lost 6 bases, and 15 bases lay in between. CDR1 is MNHEY, CDR2 SMNVEV, per germline (reference sequence). The CDR3 consists of 13 residues. CDR3 protein: CASTDSGAHGYTF. The CDR3 DNA follows: TGTGCCAGCACGGACTCAGGGGCCCATGGCTACACCTTC.

The chain couples TRBV19 to TRBJ2-5; maybe TRBD2 (5 bases). The CDR3 sequence is 15 residues long. CDR1 and CDR2 from the germline V gene are LNHDA and SQIVND (reference sequence). Trimming pared 5 bases from V and 2 bases from J, leaving 15 bases between. CDR3: CASSLRRGLQETQYF. CDR3 DNA sequence: TGTGCCAGTAGTTTACGACGGGGTCTACAAGAGACCCAGTACTTC. The full variable domain, rest sourced from reference TRBV19 and TRBJ2-5, is DGGITQSPKYLFRKEGQNVTLSCEQNLNHDAMYWYRQDPGQGLRLIYYSQIVNDFQKGDIAEGYSVSREKKESFPLTVTSAQKNPTAFYLCASSLRRGLQETQYFGPGTRLLVL.

This rearrangement joins TRBV19 to TRBJ1-5, with a possible D match to TRBD1 (6 bases). V was shortened by 4 bases and J by 4 bases, with 8 bases between the two germline ends. This CDR3 spans 13 amino acids. CDR1 and CDR2 (germline): LNHDA, SQIVND (reference sequence). The CDR3 spells CASSTTGNQPQHF. The DNA for the CDR3 is TGTGCCAGTAGTACCACAGGGAATCAGCCCCAGCATTTT. The whole variable domain, filled in from reference TRBV19 and TRBJ1-5, reads DGGITQSPKYLFRKEGQNVTLSCEQNLNHDAMYWYRQDPGQGLRLIYYSQIVNDFQKGDIAEGYSVSREKKESFPLTVTSAQKNPTAFYLCASSTTGNQPQHFGDGTRLSIL.